The rows below give T cell receptor beta chains drawn from one sample of a study of blood T cell repertoires in COVID-19. Clones were read by immunoSEQ multiplex PCR, and TCRdb kept only the in-frame ones, dropping some. This table holds about 440,000 clones, around nine tenths found once. The sample comprised PBMCs or T cells enriched from blood (not recorded which). The receptors were gathered from a woman between 18 and 30 years old with acute COVID-19. Both conserved end residues are trimmed from each CDR3.

ASTNTATNTEAF	TRBV19	TRBJ1-1
SVVSGGNEQF	TRBV29-1	TRBJ2-1
ASSPLLEGRIAEAF	TRBV5-5	TRBJ1-1
ASSDGTQETQY	TRBV11-2	TRBJ2-5
ASSGGQGEETQY	TRBV5-1	TRBJ2-5
ASPARGQEAF	TRBV6-5	TRBJ1-1
ASSSKPGGRIGELF	TRBV7-6	TRBJ2-2
ASNSRDTNSPLH	TRBV7-7	TRBJ1-6
ASQRQGGILEPQH	TRBV27	TRBJ1-5
ASSSTRTSGSYNEQF	TRBV11-2	TRBJ2-1
ASSAVGDRNTQY	TRBV7-3	TRBJ2-3
AISESQGKGTEAF	TRBV10-3	TRBJ1-1
ASSPHSGYNEQF	TRBV11-3	TRBJ2-1
AWRRLEETQY	TRBV30	TRBJ2-5
ASSESPGKTEAF	TRBV25-1	TRBJ1-1
ASSLTGERGSEKLF	TRBV5-1	TRBJ1-4
ASSTSGRLSYNEQF	TRBV11-2	TRBJ2-1
ASSEGWQGREHYGYT	TRBV25-1	TRBJ1-2
AASILRGTYGYT	TRBV6-4	TRBJ1-2
SVEDRVGAGYT	TRBV29-1	TRBJ1-2
ASSPPSPGNTEAF	TRBV5-1	TRBJ1-1
ASSRQGMIISYNEQF	TRBV4-1	TRBJ2-1
ASSHELGDEAF	TRBV4-2	TRBJ1-1
ASSSGQGSSYEQY	TRBV5-1	TRBJ2-7
ASSRGTGTNEQY	TRBV7-8	TRBJ2-7
ASSQAGGNTEAF	TRBV3-1/TRBV3-2	TRBJ1-1
ASSPVTGGAGNYGYT	TRBV4-1	TRBJ1-2
ASSRTGQGTYGYT	TRBV9	TRBJ1-2
ASSLGQAHQETQY	TRBV5-1	TRBJ2-5
ASSESGANQPQH	TRBV25-1	TRBJ1-5
ASTSGTATYEQY	TRBV28	TRBJ2-7
ASSATIGGTDQPQH	TRBV9	TRBJ1-5